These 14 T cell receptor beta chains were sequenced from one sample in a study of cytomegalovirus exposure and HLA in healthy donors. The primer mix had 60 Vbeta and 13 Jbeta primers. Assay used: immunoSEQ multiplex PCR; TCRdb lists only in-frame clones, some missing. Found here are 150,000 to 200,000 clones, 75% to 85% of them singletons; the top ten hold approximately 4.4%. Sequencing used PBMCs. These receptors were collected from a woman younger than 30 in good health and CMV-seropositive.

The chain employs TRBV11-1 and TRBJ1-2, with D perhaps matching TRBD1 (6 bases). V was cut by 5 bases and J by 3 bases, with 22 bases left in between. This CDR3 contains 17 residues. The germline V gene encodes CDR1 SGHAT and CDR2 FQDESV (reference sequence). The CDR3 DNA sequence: TGTGCCAGCAGCCCGCCTCCGTTGGGCAGGGGATACTATGGCTACACCTTC. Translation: CASSPPPLGRGYYGYTF.

CDR3 loop: CASSLELTGRDEKLFF. For the CDR3, the DNA is TGTGCCAGCAGCTTAGAATTAACAGGGAGAGATGAAAAACTGTTTTTT. The chain recombines TRBV7-9 with TRBJ1-4; tentatively, D is TRBD1 (6 bases). The V end lost 1 base, the J end lost 6 bases, and 15 bases lay between the germline ends. This CDR3 has 16 residues. In germline, CDR1 is SEHNR, CDR2 FQNEAQ (reference sequence). Drawing the rest from reference TRBV7-9 and TRBJ1-4, the complete variable domain is DTGVSQNPRHKITKRGQNVTFRCDPISEHNRLYWYRQTLGQGPEFLTYFQNEAQLEKSRLLSDRFSAERPKGSFSTLEIQRTEQGDSAMYLCASSLELTGRDEKLFFGSGTQLSVL.

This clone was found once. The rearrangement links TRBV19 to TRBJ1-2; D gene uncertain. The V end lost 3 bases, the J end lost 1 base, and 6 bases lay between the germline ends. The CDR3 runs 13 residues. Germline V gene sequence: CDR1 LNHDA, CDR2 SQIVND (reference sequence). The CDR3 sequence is CASSIGDNYGYTF. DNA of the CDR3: TGTGCCAGTAGTATCGGGGATAACTATGGCTACACCTTC.

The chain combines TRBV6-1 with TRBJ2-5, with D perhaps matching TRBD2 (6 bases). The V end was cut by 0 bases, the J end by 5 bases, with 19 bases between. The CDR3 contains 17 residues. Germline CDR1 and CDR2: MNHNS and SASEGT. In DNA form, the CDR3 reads TGTGCCAGCAGTGAAGCGCATTTTCGCGGGGTCGGGGAGACCCAGTACTTC. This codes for CASSEAHFRGVGETQYF.

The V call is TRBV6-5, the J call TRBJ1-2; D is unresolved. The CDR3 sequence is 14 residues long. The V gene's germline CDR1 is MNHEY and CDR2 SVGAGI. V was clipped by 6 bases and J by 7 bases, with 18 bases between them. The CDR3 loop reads CASRRGRMSFGYTF. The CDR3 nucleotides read TGTGCCAGCAGGCGGGGTCGGATGAGTTTTGGCTACACCTTC.

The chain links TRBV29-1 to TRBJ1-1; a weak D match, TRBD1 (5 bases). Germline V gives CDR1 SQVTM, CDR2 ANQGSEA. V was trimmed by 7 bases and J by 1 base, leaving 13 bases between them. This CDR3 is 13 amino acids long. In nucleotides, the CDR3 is TGCAGCGGTTGTCAGGGTTCGAACACTGAAGCTTTCTTT. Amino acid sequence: CSGCQGSNTEAFF.

The CDR3 bases are TGCGCCAGCAGCTTGGCAACACAGGGTAGTGAGCAGTTCTTC. Translation: CASSLATQGSEQFF. V usage is TRBV5-1 and J usage is TRBJ2-1; D possibly corresponds to TRBD1 (6 bases). Trimming removed 0 bases at V and 9 bases at J, with 13 bases between. CDR1 is SGHRS, CDR2 YFSETQ, per germline. The CDR3 loop spans 14 amino acids.

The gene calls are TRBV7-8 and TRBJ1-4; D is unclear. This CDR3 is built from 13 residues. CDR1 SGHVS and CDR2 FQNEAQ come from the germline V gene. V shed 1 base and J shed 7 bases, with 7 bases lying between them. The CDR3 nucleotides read TGTGCCAGCAGCTTAGAGCATCCTGAAAAACTGTTTTTT. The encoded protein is CASSLEHPEKLFF.

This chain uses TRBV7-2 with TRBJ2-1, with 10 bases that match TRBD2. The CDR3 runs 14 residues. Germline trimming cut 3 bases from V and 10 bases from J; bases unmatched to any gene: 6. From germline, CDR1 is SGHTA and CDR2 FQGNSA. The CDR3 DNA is TGTGCCAGCAGCTTCAGCGGGGGGGCTGGCGAGCAGTTCTTC. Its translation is CASSFSGGAGEQFF.

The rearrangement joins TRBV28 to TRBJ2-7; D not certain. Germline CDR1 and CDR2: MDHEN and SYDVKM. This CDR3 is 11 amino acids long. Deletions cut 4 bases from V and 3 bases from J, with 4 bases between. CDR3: CASSSNYEQYF. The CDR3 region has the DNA TGTGCCAGCAGTTCTAACTACGAGCAGTACTTC.

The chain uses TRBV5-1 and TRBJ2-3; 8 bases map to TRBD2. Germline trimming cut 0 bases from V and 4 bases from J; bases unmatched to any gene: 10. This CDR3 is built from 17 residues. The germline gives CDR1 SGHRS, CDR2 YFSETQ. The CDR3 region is CASSLEMASGGSDTQYF. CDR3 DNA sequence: TGCGCCAGCAGCTTGGAGATGGCCAGCGGGGGCTCAGATACGCAGTATTTT.

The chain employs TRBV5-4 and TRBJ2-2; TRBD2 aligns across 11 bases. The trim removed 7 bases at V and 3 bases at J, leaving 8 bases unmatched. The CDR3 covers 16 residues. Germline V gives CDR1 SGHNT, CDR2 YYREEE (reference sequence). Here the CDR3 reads CASGLAGLLDTGELFF. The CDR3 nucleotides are TGTGCCAGCGGACTAGCGGGCCTCCTAGACACCGGGGAGCTGTTTTTT.

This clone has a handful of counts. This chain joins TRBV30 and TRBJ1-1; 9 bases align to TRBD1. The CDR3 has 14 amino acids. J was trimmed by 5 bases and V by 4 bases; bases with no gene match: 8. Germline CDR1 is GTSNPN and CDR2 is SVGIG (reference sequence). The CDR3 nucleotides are TGTGCCTGGAAATTACAGGGGGCTCATACTGAAGCTTTCTTT. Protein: CAWKLQGAHTEAFF.

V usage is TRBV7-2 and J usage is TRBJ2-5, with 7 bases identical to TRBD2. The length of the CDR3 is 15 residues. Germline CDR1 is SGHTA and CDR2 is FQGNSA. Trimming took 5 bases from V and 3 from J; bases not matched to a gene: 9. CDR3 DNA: TGTGCCAGCAGCCGACAGCATCTAGCGGAAGAGACCCAGTACTTC. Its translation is CASSRQHLAEETQYF.